This TCR beta chain was obtained from a study of T cells in tumors after PD-1 blockade. The germline CDR1 and CDR2 sequences are KGHSH and LQKENI. The CDR3 extends over 12 amino acids. Trimming took off 6 bases at V and 3 bases at J, with 8 bases between the two ends. Measured with immunoSEQ multiplex PCR; TCRdb has only the in-frame clones, and not every one. The repertoire includes about 47,000 clones, 60% to 80% of them detected once, and around 17% sits in the top ten. The sequencing here drew on PBMCs, taken before anti-PD-1 treatment. The sequence was collected from a human donor with basal cell carcinoma. V is TRBV18 and J is TRBJ1-2; no firm D call. For the CDR3, the DNA is TGTGCCAGCTCCATGCAGGACTATGGCTACACCTTC. It specifies CASSMQDYGYTF.